The clone carrying this TCR beta chain was recorded at least ten times. The target antigen is unknown. The CDR3 sequence is 13 residues long. Germline assignment: CDR1 MGHRA and CDR2 YSYEKL. V was shortened by 2 bases and J by 9 bases, with 13 bases between the two germline ends. This sample is drawn from a study of T-cell memory formation after mild COVID-19. Points from the study as a whole: Contracting CD4+ clones were located mainly in CM and EM, and CD8+ clones in EMRA. Pre-infection memory already had some responding clones, implying cross-reactive memory joined. Day 15 to 85 contractors were CD4/CD8 balanced; later expanders leaned CD4+.

5'RACE primed from the constant segment yielded TCR alpha and TCR beta cDNA libraries bearing sample barcodes and UMIs. TCRdb used MiXCR to reprocess the 5' RACE reads, holding one entry per CDR3 protein. The sample consists of 380,000 or so distinct CDR3 sequences, roughly an eighth of them appearing once. The sequenced sample consisted of PBMCs or a T cell subset sorted from them (not recorded which). This receptor was obtained from a man between 18 and 35 years old who had mild COVID-19 (a few samples of this study predate the infection). Cell type and time point are not known. The chain links TRBV4-1 to TRBJ1-1; possibly TRBD1 for D (5 bases). The CDR3 DNA reads as TGCGCCAGCAGCCAAAGAGGGGAGGTGAAAGCTTTCTTT. The encoded protein is CASSQRGEVKAFF.